This paragraph reports one T cell receptor (beta chain). Its target is unknown. A multiplex PCR was run with 60 Vbeta primers and 13 Jbeta primers. Source study methods: Roughly 12 million of some 80 million unique TCR beta chains were shared, per a later count. The table came from immunoSEQ multiplex PCR; TCRdb's copy has only in-frame clones and leaves some out. That table supplies the V and J calls and clone size; D and trimming were determined from the DNA. This table holds around 45,000 clones. This sample was taken from a study of cytomegalovirus exposure and HLA in healthy donors. General study results and limits: The authors judged a highly shared variant cluster likely a sequencing artifact. The productive fraction for most TCR beta V segments was about 90% or about 30% in an earlier analysis.

V was clipped by 1 base and J by 6 bases, with 9 bases between them. Germline V lookup: CDR1 SGHDT, CDR2 YYEEEE. The length of the CDR3 is 13 residues. Sequenced input: PBMCs. The receptor's source is a male donor in good health and CMV-seronegative. This chain uses TRBV5-6 with TRBJ2-3; D is unresolved. CDR3 in amino acids: CASSLILEDTQYF. The CDR3, as DNA: TGTGCCAGCAGCTTGATTTTAGAGGATACGCAGTATTTT.